The 9 T cell receptor beta chains in this list originate from one sample, sequenced in a study of blood T cell repertoires in COVID-19. Some clones are missing from TCRdb's copy, which holds only in-frame ones; the method was immunoSEQ multiplex PCR. The sample has 93,000 or so clones; around nine tenths are singletons. Sequences were obtained from peripheral blood. Receptor source: a human donor in a cohort sampled during active COVID-19.

The chain recombines TRBV18 with TRBJ2-5, with 11 bases that match TRBD1. V trimming: 5 bases; J trimming: 5 bases; junction bases outside the gene matches: 4. Germline assignment: CDR1 KGHSH and CDR2 LQKENI. The CDR3 loop spans 14 amino acids. Here the CDR3 reads CASSGQGADETQYF. CDR3 in DNA: TGTGCCAGCTCAGGACAGGGGGCTGATGAGACCCAGTACTTC.

This clone was recorded once. The chain is built from TRBV28 and TRBJ2-7; 9 bases match TRBD1. The CDR3 length is 16 residues. With V trimmed by 6 bases and J by 5 bases, 14 bases remained unmatched. The V gene's germline CDR1 is MDHEN and CDR2 SYDVKM. The CDR3, as DNA: TGTGCCAGCAGCTCTCCCTCGACAGGGGGGCTGCACGAGCAGTACTTC. Amino acid sequence: CASSSPSTGGLHEQYF. The full variable domain, in which reference TRBV28 and TRBJ2-7 provide the parts outside the CDR3, is DVKVTQSSRYLVKRTGEKVFLECVQDMDHENMFWYRQDPGLGLRLIYFSYDVKMKEKGDIPEGYSVSREKKERFSLILESASTNQTSMYLCASSSPSTGGLHEQYFGPGTRLTVT.

The chain joins TRBV9 to TRBJ2-3; D is perhaps TRBD2 (5 bases). V gave up 0 bases and J gave up 2 bases, with 22 bases separating them. The CDR3 is made up of 19 amino acids. Per germline, CDR1 SGDLS and CDR2 YYNGEE. As DNA, the CDR3 is TGTGCCAGCAGCGTAGCCCCGACCTACTCTGGAGGATCCACAGATACGCAGTATTTT. Protein sequence: CASSVAPTYSGGSTDTQYF.

The J gene is TRBJ2-2, the V gene TRBV9; weak D call: TRBD1 (5 bases). The CDR3 consists of 16 residues. CDR1 and CDR2 (germline): SGDLS, YYNGEE. Trimming took 2 bases from V and 0 from J, leaving 11 bases between them. The CDR3 bases are TGTGCCAGCAGCGTCCAAGGGGCCACGAACACCGGGGAGCTGTTTTTT. Translation: CASSVQGATNTGELFF.

The chain carries TRBV30 and TRBJ1-2; 11 bases align to TRBD1. V lost 3 bases, J lost 5 bases, and 17 bases stayed unmatched. This CDR3 spans 18 amino acids. Germline V CDR1 and CDR2: GTSNPN, SVGIG (reference sequence). The DNA of the CDR3 is TGTGCCTGGAGCCCTCCGGGACAGGGGGATGCGAGGGTATATGGCTACACCTTC. The encoded protein is CAWSPPGQGDARVYGYTF.

The genes are TRBV2 and TRBJ1-5, with D possibly TRBD1 on 5 matching bases. Germline V gene sequence: CDR1 SNHLY, CDR2 FYNNEI. V dropped 11 bases and J dropped 2 bases, with 10 bases sitting between them. There are 12 residues in the CDR3. The CDR3 is CAVGGGNQPQHF. The CDR3 DNA sequence: TGTGCCGTCGGAGGGGGCAATCAGCCCCAGCATTTT.

The CDR3 spells CASSPRQGRDQPQHF. The CDR3 nucleotides read TGCGCCAGCAGCCCCCGACAGGGCAGAGATCAGCCCCAGCATTTT. V and J are TRBV5-1 and TRBJ1-5, with TRBD1 matching 7 bases. The V and J ends lost 4 bases and 5 bases, in that order; junction bases with no gene match: 9. This CDR3 comprises 15 residues. Germline V CDR1 and CDR2: SGHRS, YFSETQ.

This chain joins TRBV25-1 and TRBJ1-4; no definite D call. CDR1 and CDR2 (germline): MGHDK, SYGVNS. This CDR3 has 13 residues. Trimming took off 10 bases at V and 4 bases at J, with 13 bases between the two ends. The CDR3 loop is CATRERFNEKLFF. In DNA form, the CDR3 reads TGTGCCACCCGGGAAAGGTTTAATGAAAAACTGTTTTTT. The complete variable domain, with remaining parts taken from reference TRBV25-1 and TRBJ1-4, reads EADIYQTPRYLVIGTGKKITLECSQTMGHDKMYWYQQDPGMELHLIHYSYGVNSTEKGDLSSESTVSRIRTEHFPLTLESARPSHTSQYLCATRERFNEKLFFGSGTQLSVL.

The genes are TRBV29-1 and TRBJ1-2; TRBD1 is a possible D gene (5 bases). V was clipped by 0 bases and J by 0 bases, with 11 bases between them. Germline CDR1 reads SQVTM; CDR2 reads ANQGSEA. The CDR3 spans 15 residues. This CDR3 is CSVEDFGGANYGYTF. The CDR3 DNA reads TGCAGCGTTGAAGATTTCGGAGGGGCTAACTATGGCTACACCTTC.